A single sample is the source of the 14 T cell receptor beta chains below, sequenced in a study of CD8 T cells in Susac syndrome. With random hexamers, about 0.5 to 1 ug RNA was reverse transcribed. TCRdb re-called the immunoSEQ multiplex PCR reads with MiXCR, one entry per CDR3 protein. The top ten clones hold around 0.14% of a sample with roughly 180,000 distinct CDR3 sequences, approximately 96% of them seen once. The sequenced material came from CD4+ T cells from PBMCs. Every receptor here comes from a human donor in good health.

This sequence joins TRBV7-8 and TRBJ1-5, with TRBD1 identical over 9 bases. Germline assignment: CDR1 SGHVS and CDR2 FQNEAQ. V gave up 4 bases and J gave up 6 bases; unmatched junction bases: 10. This CDR3 contains 16 residues. The CDR3 reads CASSWTQGAQGQPQHF. CDR3 DNA sequence: TGTGCCAGCAGCTGGACACAGGGGGCGCAAGGTCAGCCCCAGCATTTT.

The chain combines TRBV5-6 with TRBJ2-7, with 7 bases matching TRBD1. This CDR3 is built from 15 residues. The V segment lost 1 base and the J segment 3 bases; nucleotides outside the gene matches: 7. Germline V gene data show CDR1 as SGHDT and CDR2 as YYEEEE. The CDR3 bases are TGTGCCAGCAGCTTGATTGGGACAGCGATCTACGAGCAGTACTTC. Protein sequence: CASSLIGTAIYEQYF.

About this clonotype itself: No conserved phenylalanine or tryptophan ends this CDR3, so it is likely a read error. The chain recombines TRBV23-1 with TRBJ1-5, with D hard to call. TRBV23-1 is identified as an open reading frame with a role that is uncertain. The CDR3 runs 13 residues. V was trimmed by 3 bases and J by 0 bases, leaving 3 bases between them. This chain's CDR3 is CASSQYSNQPQHS. The CDR3 DNA reads TGCGCCAGCAGTCAGTATAGCAATCAGCCCCAGCATTCT.

The CDR3 is CATRTGWDTEAFF. Here the CDR3 DNA reads TGCGCCACTCGGACAGGGTGGGACACTGAAGCTTTCTTT. This chain uses TRBV5-1 with TRBJ1-1; TRBD1 matches at 8 bases. The CDR3 consists of 13 residues. Germline values: CDR1 SGHRS, CDR2 YFSETQ. The trim removed 9 bases at V and 3 bases at J, leaving 7 bases unmatched.

V is TRBV4-3 and J is TRBJ1-2; TRBD1 aligns across 7 bases. The CDR3 extends over 18 amino acids. Germline V gives CDR1 LGHNA, CDR2 YSLEER. Trimming removed 0 bases from V and 4 bases from J; junction bases left unmatched: 14. The CDR3 sequence is CASSQDWVRGGAAYGYTF. The CDR3 coding sequence is TGCGCCAGCAGCCAAGATTGGGTTCGAGGGGGCGCCGCCTATGGCTACACCTTC.

The J gene is TRBJ1-3, the V gene TRBV29-1; D is possibly TRBD1 (6 bases). The length of the CDR3 is 14 residues. The germline V and J ends were trimmed by 4 bases and 0 bases, with 10 bases remaining between them. Germline CDR1 SQVTM, CDR2 ANQGSEA. CDR3 amino acids: CSVGTAISGNTIYF. As DNA, the CDR3 is TGCAGCGTTGGGACAGCGATCTCTGGAAACACCATATATTTT.

The V and J genes are TRBV6-5 and TRBJ1-5; the D gene is possibly TRBD1 (5 bases). Germline CDR1 reads MNHEY; CDR2 reads SVGAGI. The V end was cut by 6 bases, the J end by 4 bases, with 13 bases between. The CDR3 extends over 14 amino acids. CDR3 sequence reads: CASRAGTLNQPQHF. The CDR3 DNA follows: TGTGCCAGCAGAGCCGGGACCCTTAATCAGCCCCAGCATTTT.

CDR3 amino acids: CASRFTGGGYEQYF. The DNA of the CDR3 is TGTGCCAGCAGATTTACCGGGGGCGGCTACGAGCAGTACTTC. This chain uses TRBV27 with TRBJ2-7; the D call may be TRBD1 or TRBD2 (6 bases each). In germline, CDR1 is MNHEY, CDR2 SMNVEV (reference sequence). Trimming took off 6 bases at V and 3 bases at J, with 15 bases between the two ends. This CDR3 has 14 residues.

Here the CDR3 DNA reads TGTGCCAGCAGTTTTCCGCCGGCTAGCGGGAGCTCCTACGAGCAGTACTTC. Its protein product is CASSFPPASGSSYEQYF. V and J are TRBV12-3 or TRBV12-4 and TRBJ2-7; 10 nucleotides agree with TRBD2. V was pared by 3 bases and J by 0 bases, with 8 bases of the junction left unmatched. The CDR3 runs 17 residues.

The chain couples TRBV7-9 to TRBJ1-5, with no clear D. Germline V CDR1 and CDR2: SEHNR, FQNEAQ (reference sequence). Trimming removed 7 bases at V and 7 bases at J, with 14 bases between. CDR3 length: 13 amino acids. The CDR3 is CASTEDGKQPQHF. The DNA for the CDR3 is TGTGCCAGCACAGAGGACGGGAAGCAGCCCCAGCATTTT.

The chain uses TRBV7-3 and TRBJ2-1, with unresolved D. Germline CDR1 and CDR2: SGHTA and FQGTGA. This CDR3 region has 13 residues. Trimming removed 5 bases at V and 10 bases at J, with 15 bases between. The CDR3 region is CASSVRSGEEQFF. CDR3 nucleotides: TGTGCCAGCAGCGTCCGATCCGGAGAGGAGCAGTTCTTC.

The chain recombines TRBV27 with TRBJ1-5, with 7 bases aligning to TRBD1. The trim removed 5 bases at V and 6 bases at J, leaving 4 bases unmatched. CDR1 and CDR2 (germline): MNHEY, SMNVEV (reference sequence). CDR3 length equals 13 residues. The CDR3 DNA reads TGTGCCAGCAGTACAGGGGCAGGTCAGCCCCAGCATTTT. As protein: CASSTGAGQPQHF.

The CDR3 region is CASSGLSYEQYF. As DNA, the CDR3 is TGTGCCAGCAGTGGACTGTCCTACGAGCAGTACTTC. J is TRBJ2-7 and V is TRBV2; D is undetermined. Germline assignment: CDR1 SNHLY and CDR2 FYNNEI. The germline V and J ends were trimmed by 4 bases and 1 base, with 5 bases remaining between them. The CDR3 is 12 residues long.

The J gene is TRBJ2-7, the V gene TRBV7-3; a weak D match, TRBD1 (6 bases). The ends were cut back, 2 bases at V and 2 bases at J, with 10 bases in the middle. The CDR3 totals 14 residues. Germline CDR1 is SGHTA and CDR2 is FQGTGA. CDR3 protein: CASSLQQGPYEQYF. The CDR3 region has the DNA TGTGCCAGCAGCTTACAACAGGGTCCCTACGAGCAGTACTTC.